This T cell receptor (beta chain) was sequenced for a study of blood T cells in healthy people across ages. Study results and limitations: Naive and antigen-experienced cells were not separated, limiting conclusive comparison.

This clonotype was recorded once. Its cognate antigen is unknown. For the second PCR, which ran for 7 to 11 cycles, a sample-barcoded 5' primer and a J-beta primer mix were used. Every cDNA molecule bore a tag from a template-switch adaptor containing 12 random nucleotides. TCRdb reprocessed the 5' RACE reads with MiXCR, giving one entry per CDR3 protein. The sample shows approximately 810,000 distinct CDR3 sequences, more than 25% of them seen only once. Ranging in age from roughly 6 to 95, the donors were healthy Caucasian individuals from Russia. Per-sample PBMC isolation yielded at least 6.5 million cells. This CDR3 region has 13 residues. CDR1 is KGHSH, CDR2 LQKENI, per germline. With 2 bases clipped from V and 14 bases from J, the junction kept 8 bases outside the gene matches.

This TCR derives from a woman of 80 years or more in good health. The chain combines TRBV18 with TRBJ1-4; 7 bases fit TRBD1. Sequenced sample: blood. The CDR3 loop reads CASSPGTEGTLFF. The CDR3 nucleotides read TGTGCCAGCTCACCAGGGACAGAGGGAACCCTGTTTTTT.